Reported below is one T cell receptor (beta chain). Its binding antigen is unknown. Per-base qualities were not stored, and no clone one base away is much larger. This record belongs to a study of cytomegalovirus exposure and HLA in healthy donors listed by TCRdb under 2017. With respect to the entire study: An earlier analysis of more than 550 of the donors reported 276 Gb of sequence data and 117 million unique TCR beta sequences obtained from approximately 180 million T cells. An early release covering about 600 HLA-typed donors comprised approximately 290 gigabases of sequencing data and around 86 million unique TCR sequences. Of the approximately 400 genotyped donors, approximately 83% fell in the genetic ancestry cluster associated with self-reported Caucasian donors. The study aimed to test whether cataloging public T cell receptors could reveal signatures of past pathogen exposure. The study profiled the T cell repertoires of more than 500 subjects by immunosequencing and related them to cytomegalovirus serostatus. Besides the first cohort of around 700 subjects, a separate validation cohort made up of roughly 120 different subjects was used. To predict cytomegalovirus infection status, the study combined high-throughput TCR immunosequencing, statistical association of individual TCRs with disease status, and machine learning. A later analysis re-examined previously published TCR beta repertoires from several hundred donors and added high-resolution HLA genotyping to investigate patterns of TCR occurrence. The later analysis used no new phenotypic data to find candidate immune exposures, relying instead on TCR beta sequences and their occurrence across donors. An earlier analysis of nearly 600 of the donors applied high-throughput TCR beta sequencing to assess whether each TCR beta V gene segment acted as functional or pseudogenic. Donor age, sex, ethnicity and CMV serostatus were collected together with the repertoire data. A later genetic analysis used genome-wide SNP genotypes for about 65% of the roughly 670 donors, treating that subset as a discovery cohort. Every repertoire in the discovery cohort had been generated on one and the same sequencing platform. Both class I and class II loci were covered by HLA typing, at four-digit resolution. The number of donors typed differed by locus, with about 629-630 for A, B, C, DRB1 and DQB1, roughly 520 for DQA1, 600 to 610 for DPA1, and about 450 for DPB1. Four to six DR-DQ haplotypes were handled as single units for association and clustering, since linkage in the cohort was strong. Among 398 genotyped donors of the cohort, an average of about 240,000 unique TCR beta nucleotide sequences were sequenced per donor, around 20% of them non-productive. Overall study outcomes, separate from this receptor: The authors suggested that the approach could potentially be generalized to other disease states and immunological phenotypes. Some IMGT-functional V segments, including TRBV6-2 and TRBV6-3, could not be distinguished by the 87-base-pair reads and were therefore excluded. Around 16 rarely observed V segments, including chromosome 9 orphons, were excluded from the earlier analysis of about 500 of the donors because counts were too low. Broadly in line with IMGT annotations, most TCR beta V segments showed up in productive rearrangements about 87% or about 30% of the time in an earlier analysis of 450 to 750 of the donors. Assigning TCR associations to individual alleles was difficult when HLA alleles, especially DR and DQ, strongly co-occurred. The sequencing pipeline was judged likely to have produced a cluster of highly shared sequence variants as a technical artifact. Across donors, most TCR sequences were observed very rarely, whereas some public TCRs were present in many individuals. CMV serostatus was the only immune exposure information available for the cohort. A further reported finding was that TCR beta sequences accurately predicted the HLA-A and HLA-B alleles for most subjects in the first cohort. In a later genetic analysis, fewer N-insertions in productive TCRs were reported among donors in an Asian-associated ancestry cluster than the 666-donor mean. Because some donors lacked HLA typing at each locus, the association tests relied only on the typed subset. Correlated functional status among segregating V segments might be attributable to linkage disequilibrium, but an unknown experimental factor could not be ruled out. A later analysis reported that several top co-occurrence clusters appeared linked to parvovirus B19, influenza, CMV and Epstein-Barr virus. The classifier was reported to diagnose cytomegalovirus status with high specificity and sensitivity in both the original cohort and the validation cohort. Presence/absence analyses assumed roughly uniform sequencing depth across donors, an assumption that may not hold. According to a later analysis, TCR association rates differed among HLA loci, with DRB1 alleles showing the most associated TCRs and HLA-C alleles showing the fewest. In a later analysis, some 18,000 TCR beta sequences were associated with specific HLA alleles at a false discovery rate of 0.05. The study gave a list of some 150 TCR beta chains associated with cytomegalovirus. In a later analysis, HLA-associated TCR beta chains were found to be more clonally expanded and to have lower generation probabilities than equally common non-associated chains. Most CMV-associated TCR beta chains appeared to be HLA-restricted in a later analysis, and the HLA associations seemed to be driven largely by CMV exposure. In a later genetic analysis, a missense DCLRE1C variant was associated with V-gene and J-gene trimming of TCR beta chains, and the association was replicated in an independent cohort. The cohort was sequenced for TCR beta chains only, and without alpha or paired-chain data the features that could be detected were limited. Three of the identified cytomegalovirus-associated TCR beta chains were confirmed in vitro to be specific for cytomegalovirus antigens.

Libraries were made using the immunoSEQ multiplex PCR assay. A mixture of 60 forward primers for TCR Vbeta segments and 13 reverse primers for TCR Jbeta segments was used in the multiplex PCR. A multiplex PCR assay on genomic DNA amplified the CDR3 region of rearranged TCR beta genes. The Illumina HiSeq System was used to sequence the amplified TCR beta libraries as 87-base-pair reads. The source study handled its data this way. A later analysis tallied roughly 76 million unique TCR beta chains across the 666 repertoires, and approximately 9.9 million of those chains were shared by two or more donors. A nearest-neighbor algorithm error-corrected the raw reads and collapsed the reads into unique sequences, merging closely related sequences to remove PCR and sequencing errors. To assign V, D and J gene segments, CDR3 sequences were aligned to IMGT reference sequences. Each retained sequence needed at least a six-nucleotide match to both a V gene segment and a J gene segment. A rearrangement counted as productive if the CDR3 had no stop codons and remained in frame with V and J, and every other rearrangement counted as non-productive. Following IMGT convention, CDR3 was defined as the stretch from the second conserved V-encoded cysteine to the conserved J-encoded phenylalanine. In an earlier analysis of around 640 of the donors, sequences lacking an unambiguous match to a single V gene segment were excluded. An earlier analysis of a few hundred of the donors called V segments functional above 56.7% productive rearrangements and segregating when the between-donor standard deviation exceeded 5%. A statistical classification framework was built to diagnose cytomegalovirus status from the catalog of TCR beta chain sequences. In a later analysis, V and J genes were assigned by comparing TCR nucleotide sequences against IMGT/GENE-DB human TR gene sequences. Using the TCRdist pipeline, a later analysis assigned CDR3 sequences along with most-parsimonious VDJ recombination scenarios. In a later analysis, every TCR beta chain was defined by the combination of its CDR3 amino acid sequence and its V-gene family, and reads without a unique V-gene family were dropped. To address suspected cross-contamination and a sequencing artifact, a later analysis removed 550 to 750 highly shared, low-generation-probability nucleotide sequences. A later analysis calculated a clonal expansion index for each public chain from normalized within-repertoire ranks of inferred template counts. A later analysis computed generation probabilities with a VDJ recombination model fitted to out-of-frame rearrangements, and checked the results against IGoR. Hypergeometric tests were used in a later analysis to score TCR-TCR, TCR-HLA and TCR-CMV co-occurrence, with a repertoire-size bias correction applied to the TCR pairs. To estimate false discovery rates, a later analysis permuted the HLA or CMV assignments 20 times. In a later analysis, co-occurring TCRs were grouped with DBSCAN, and TCRdist sequence similarity was added when clustering was performed within HLA-allele-positive subsets. Repertoires with fewer than 30,000 or more than 120,000 public chains were left out of co-occurrence clustering, as were four to six repertoires with anomalous nucleotide sharing. TCRdb obtained this table from immuneACCESS and retained in-frame rearrangements with V and J assigned. These tables miss some clones; where compared with another copy, unresolved V genes account for less than half of the shortfall, and the remainder is unexplained. The V and J calls and the clone size are those of that table, but D and trimming were determined from the DNA. Within this sample are approximately 150,000 clones, with under 85% of them counted one time only. Approximately 5.6% of the sample goes to the ten largest clones.

The cohort was made up of 666 healthy bone marrow donors. All cohort members were sampled while nominally healthy, although unrecorded immune exposures were likely present. The donor was CMV seropositive and was included in the group of 289 seropositive cohort members. Every donor gave a peripheral blood sample, and the peripheral blood mononuclear cells from that sample were used for TCR beta sequencing. The Qiagen DNeasy Blood Extraction Kit was used to extract genomic DNA from the blood cell samples. CDR3 length: 15 amino acids, cysteine to phenylalanine. Only the CDR3 part of the read is kept: 45 bases, read in frame from the first base. For this chain, trimming is 0 bases at the V end and 2 bases at the J end, and the number of junction bases without a gene match is 3. The germline V gene gives CDR1 as MNHEY and CDR2 as SVGAGI.

The material sequenced was PBMCs. This receptor was obtained from a woman between 18 and 30 years old in good health and CMV-seropositive. The rearranged segments are TRBV6-5 and TRBJ2-7; a stretch of 8 junction bases matches TRBD1. For the CDR3, the sequence is CASSYSKGQAYEQYF. The DNA sequence is given as TGTGCCAGCAGTTACTCGAAGGGACAGGCCTACGAGCAGTACTTC.